This T cell receptor beta chain was found in a study of CD8 T cells in Susac syndrome. An amount of RNA that ranged from about 0.45 to 1 ug was reverse transcribed with random hexamers. Amplification of TCR beta CDR3 was carried out by immunoSEQ multiplex PCR, which covered 54 Vbeta and 13 Jbeta segments. TCRdb fed the immunoSEQ multiplex PCR reads into MiXCR, producing one record per CDR3 protein. This table holds 150,000 to 200,000 distinct CDR3 sequences, about 95% found once. Trimming removed 6 bases from V and 3 bases from J, with 15 bases in between. The CDR3 spans 13 residues. CDR1 is SQVTM and CDR2 is ANQGSEA in the germline V gene.

This rearrangement joins TRBV29-1 to TRBJ2-7; D might be TRBD1 (6 bases). The sequenced material came from CD8+ T cells from PBMCs. The TCR comes from a human donor with multiple sclerosis. The CDR3 sequence: CSVSPGRGYEQYF. CDR3 coding DNA: TGCAGCGTAAGTCCGGGCAGGGGCTACGAGCAGTACTTC.